The sequence of this TCR beta chain was determined in a study of blood T cell repertoires in COVID-19. Study-wide context: The analysed material was cDNA or gDNA that came from T cells, B-cell-depleted T cells, or PBMCs.

V trimming: 3 bases; J trimming: 3 bases; junction bases outside the gene matches: 3. The CDR3 is made up of 15 amino acids. CDR1 and CDR2 from the germline V gene are SEHNR and FQNEAQ (reference sequence). Repertoires were generated with immunoSEQ multiplex PCR, while TCRdb's copy carries only in-frame clones and drops some. The sample holds roughly 80,000 clones, more than 80% seen once. The clonotype comes from an older woman with acute or convalescent COVID-19. The material sequenced was peripheral blood. The rearrangement links TRBV7-9 to TRBJ2-3; 10 nucleotides match TRBD1. The CDR3 sequence: CASSFRTGGTDTQYF. CDR3 DNA: TGTGCCAGCAGCTTCCGGACAGGGGGTACAGATACGCAGTATTTT.